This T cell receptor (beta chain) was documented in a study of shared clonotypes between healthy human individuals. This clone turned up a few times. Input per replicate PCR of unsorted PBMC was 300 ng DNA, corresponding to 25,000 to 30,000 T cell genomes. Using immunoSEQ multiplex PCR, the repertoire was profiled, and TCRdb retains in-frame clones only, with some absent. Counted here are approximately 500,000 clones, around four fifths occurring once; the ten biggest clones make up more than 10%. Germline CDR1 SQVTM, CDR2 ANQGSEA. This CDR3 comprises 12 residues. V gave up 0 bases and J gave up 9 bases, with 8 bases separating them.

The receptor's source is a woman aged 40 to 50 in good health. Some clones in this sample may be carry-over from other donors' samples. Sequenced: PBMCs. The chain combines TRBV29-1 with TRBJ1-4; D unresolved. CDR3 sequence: CSVEDLRKKLFF. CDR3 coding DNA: TGCAGCGTTGAAGATCTACGAAAAAAACTGTTTTTT.